This entry is about one TCR beta chain. The antigen remains undetermined. Clones were read by immunoSEQ multiplex PCR, and TCRdb kept only the in-frame ones, dropping some. This sample has about 84,000 clones, with 70% to 90% found just once. The sample comes from a study of T cell responses to AZD1222 COVID-19 vaccine. Study conclusions and caveats: Possibly, clonal diversity was underestimated; donors were largely white British and included more females.

The TCR comes from an adult who received the AZD1222 COVID-19 vaccine. The sample in question was peripheral blood, obtained 28 days after the second AZD1222 dose.

CDR3 protein: CASSRRIPGQGHSENYGYTF. CDR3 nucleotides: TGTGCCAGCAGCCGCCGAATACCGGGACAAGGCCACTCCGAGAACTATGGCTACACCTTC. The chain has TRBV3-1 (or the pseudogene TRBV3-2) and TRBJ1-2; D possibly corresponds to TRBD1 (6 bases). This CDR3 contains 20 residues. V was clipped by 4 bases and J by 2 bases, with 29 bases between them. CDR1 is LGHDT and CDR2 is YNNKEL in the germline V gene (reference sequence).